This passage covers 12 T cell receptor beta chains from one sample sequenced in a study of molecular identifiers for immune sequencing clone quantification. MiXCR, run by TCRdb on the PCR reads, gives a single entry per CDR3 protein. The sample has under 650,000 distinct CDR3 sequences, just under 20% seen once. Sequenced material: naive CD8+ T cells from blood, with Jurkat cell RNA spiked in. The subset is: FACS-sorted CD8+CD4-CCR7+CD45RA+ naive T cells. The source of these receptors is a human donor in good health. Some libraries in this study had Jurkat cell RNA spiked in.

The chain links TRBV12-3 or TRBV12-4 to TRBJ2-2; unclear D gene. V lost 8 bases, J lost 6 bases, and 10 bases lay in between. This CDR3 is 12 amino acids long. The CDR3 nucleotides read TGTGCCAGCCAATTGGCGGCCGGGGAGCTGTTTTTT. Its translation is CASQLAAGELFF.

The chain uses TRBV5-3 and TRBJ2-1, with TRBD1 matching 10 bases. TRBV5-3 is an ORF, with its function uncertain. The junction had 11 bases not matched to a gene; V was cut back by 8 bases and J by 6 bases. CDR3 length: 15 amino acids. The CDR3, as DNA: TGTGCCAGCGGAAAGACAGGGGGCGCAGCCAATGAGCAGTTCTTC. This sequence encodes CASGKTGGAANEQFF.

This clonotype was counted many times. The DNA for the CDR3 is TGTGCCAGCAGCTTAGGTTTCTTGGGGCCAGATACGCAGTATTTT. This translates into CASSLGFLGPDTQYF. The chain links TRBV11-2 to TRBJ2-3; possible D gene TRBD1, 5 bases. Germline loops: CDR1 SGHAT, CDR2 FQNNGV. V lost 1 base and J 4 bases, leaving 12 bases between the germline ends. The CDR3 is 15 amino acids.

The rearrangement joins TRBV11-2 to TRBJ2-4; D is uncertain. The CDR3 is 15 residues long. Germline V gene sequence: CDR1 SGHAT, CDR2 FQNNGV. V gave up 4 bases and J gave up 5 bases, with 15 bases separating them. The DNA of the CDR3 is TGTGCCAGCAGCTCGGACCCTCATGGCCAAAACATTCAGTACTTC. Its translation is CASSSDPHGQNIQYF.

Details on this clonotype: A much larger clone differs from this one at a single base, so this may be a read error. The chain links TRBV29-1 to TRBJ2-7, with D maybe TRBD1 (6 bases). The CDR3 runs to 11 residues. CDR1 and CDR2 from the germline V gene are SQVTM and ANQGSEA. For the CDR3, the DNA is TGCAACGCCCAAGGGGGCTACGAGCAGTACTTC. Its translation is CNAQGGYEQYF.

To note about this clonotype: A much larger clone lies a single base off, so this may be a read error. The chain links TRBV15 to TRBJ2-1; D is unclear. Germline CDR1 is LNHNV and CDR2 is YYDKDF (reference sequence). The CDR3 extends over 17 amino acids. This CDR3 is CATSREFLSTYDNGQFF. The CDR3 DNA follows: TGTGCCACCAGCAGAGAATTCTTGTCAACCTACGACAATGGGCAGTTCTTC.

This clonotype showed up many times. This chain uses TRBV10-2 with TRBJ2-1; either TRBD1 or TRBD2 may fit D (5 bases each). In germline, CDR1 is WSHSY, CDR2 SAAADI. The length of the CDR3 is 12 residues. Trimming pared 0 bases from V and 11 bases from J, leaving 8 bases between. CDR3 bases: TGCGCCAGCAGTGAGTCGGGGGAGAAGCAGTTCTTC. Its translation: CASSESGEKQFF.

The table lists this clonotype with many counts. The V and J genes are TRBV27 and TRBJ2-7; 11 nucleotides align to TRBD1. V lost 5 bases and J lost 1; bases outside the gene matches: 10. CDR3 length equals 17 residues. CDR1 is MNHEY and CDR2 is SMNVEV in the germline V gene (reference sequence). CDR3: CASSPYSRDRGSYEQYF. The CDR3 DNA follows: TGTGCCAGCAGTCCGTACAGCCGGGACAGGGGGTCCTACGAGCAGTACTTC.

This clonotype was found many times. CDR3 nucleotides: TGCGCCAGCAGCTTGGTGGGGACCTCCTACGAGCAGTACTTC. It encodes CASSLVGTSYEQYF. The rearrangement links TRBV5-1 to TRBJ2-7; TRBD1 or TRBD2 may be the D gene (5 bases each). Germline CDR1 reads SGHRS; CDR2 reads YFSETQ. The ends were cut back, 0 bases at V and 0 bases at J, with 7 bases in the middle. CDR3 length equals 14 residues.

The table lists this clonotype with many counts. The chain couples TRBV29-1 to TRBJ2-7, with D unclear. The germline CDR1 and CDR2 sequences are SQVTM and ANQGSEA. The germline V and J ends were trimmed by 7 bases and 2 bases, with 12 bases remaining between them. This CDR3 is 12 amino acids long. CDR3 nucleotide sequence: TGCAGCGCCATCGACGGAACCTACGAGCAGTACTTC. It codes for CSAIDGTYEQYF.

As for this clonotype: A much larger clonotype is one base distant, so this may be a read error. The V call is TRBV4-3, the J call TRBJ2-5; D gene uncertain. The CDR3 extends over 15 amino acids. Trimming stripped 1 base from V and 5 bases from J, with 14 bases between. Germline CDR1 is LGHNA and CDR2 is YSLEER. The CDR3 region is CASSQGVGGLETQYF. The DNA of the CDR3 is TGCGCCAGCAGCCAAGGTGTAGGTGGGTTGGAGACCCAGTACTTC.

The chain combines TRBV4-3 with TRBJ1-3; TRBD1 might be the D (5 bases). This CDR3 is 17 amino acids long. V lost 1 base, J lost 0 bases, and 13 bases lay in between. Germline CDR1 and CDR2: LGHNA and YSLEER. CDR3 residues: CASSQGQRTLSGNTIYF. CDR3 nucleotides: TGCGCCAGCAGCCAAGGACAGAGAACCCTCTCTGGAAACACCATATATTTT.